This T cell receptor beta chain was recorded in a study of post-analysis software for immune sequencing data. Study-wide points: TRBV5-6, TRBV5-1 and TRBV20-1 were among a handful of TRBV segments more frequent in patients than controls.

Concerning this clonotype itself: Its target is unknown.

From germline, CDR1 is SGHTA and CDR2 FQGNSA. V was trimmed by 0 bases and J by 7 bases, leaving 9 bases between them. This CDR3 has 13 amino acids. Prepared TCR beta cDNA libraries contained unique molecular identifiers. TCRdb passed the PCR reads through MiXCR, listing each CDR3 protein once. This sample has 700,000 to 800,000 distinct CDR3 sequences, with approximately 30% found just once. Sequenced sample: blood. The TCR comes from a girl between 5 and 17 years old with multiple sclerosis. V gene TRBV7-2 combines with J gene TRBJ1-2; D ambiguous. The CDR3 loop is CASSLAGDSGYTF. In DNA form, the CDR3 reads TGTGCCAGCAGCTTAGCTGGCGATAGTGGCTACACCTTC.